Only a few counts were recorded for the clone carrying this TCR beta chain. Germline-derived CDR1 and CDR2 are SGDLS and YYNGEE. V lost 0 bases, J lost 3 bases, and 10 bases lay in between. The length of the CDR3 is 15 residues. PCR used 60 Vbeta primers and 13 Jbeta primers. Source study methods: Later work found around 85 million unique TCR beta chains, with approximately 12 million shared. Here immunoSEQ multiplex PCR was the method, and the copy in TCRdb shows in-frame clones only, minus some. For V, J and clone size, that table is used; D and trimming come from the DNA. The sample lists 150,000 or so clones, 73% occurring once. This record comes from a study of cytomegalovirus exposure and HLA in healthy donors.

The sequence was collected from a woman younger than 30 in good health and CMV-seronegative. The sequenced material came from PBMCs. V gene TRBV9 combines with J gene TRBJ1-5; the D gene is possibly TRBD1 (5 bases). CDR3 nucleotide sequence: TGTGCCAGCAGCGTAGACGTGGGACTCAATCAGCCCCAGCATTTT. It translates to CASSVDVGLNQPQHF.